The clone carrying this TCR beta chain was seen more than once but under ten times. The antigen is unknown. Libraries were prepared by immunoSEQ multiplex PCR; TCRdb keeps only in-frame clonotypes and omits some of them. The data contain more than 70,000 clones, roughly 88% of them seen just once; the ten biggest clones take up around 0.1%. These data are taken from a study of graft-versus-host responses after intestinal transplantation. Study-wide context: Transplantation in recipients was multivisceral, liver-intestinal, or isolated intestinal. Tacrolimus plus steroids were given to all recipients for about 3 years, preceded by anti-thymocyte globulin induction.

Study-level findings and limits: Recipient bone marrow held GvH clones, some seen earlier in ileum or blood. The highest levels of circulating GvH clones went along with early declines in HvG clones after transplant.

The specimen comprised unstimulated CD4+ T cells sorted from spleen or lymph node cells, sampled before intestinal transplant. The sequence was obtained from a human donor who received an intestinal transplant.

The CDR3 region is CSVAPGLAGGPSDTQYF. In nucleotides, the CDR3 is TGCAGCGTTGCACCGGGACTAGCGGGGGGGCCTTCAGATACGCAGTATTTT. V is TRBV29-1 and J is TRBJ2-3; 16 bases fit TRBD2. Trimming took 4 bases from V and 4 from J; bases not matched to a gene: 8. The V gene's germline CDR1 is SQVTM and CDR2 ANQGSEA. The CDR3 runs 17 residues.